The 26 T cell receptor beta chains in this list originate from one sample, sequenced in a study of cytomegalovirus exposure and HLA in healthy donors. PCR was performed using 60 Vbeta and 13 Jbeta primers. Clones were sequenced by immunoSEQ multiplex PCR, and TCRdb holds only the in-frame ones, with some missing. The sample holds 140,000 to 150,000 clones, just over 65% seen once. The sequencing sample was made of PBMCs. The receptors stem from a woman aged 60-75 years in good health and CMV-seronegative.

CDR3 DNA sequence: TGTGCCAGCAGCTTACCCACGTGGCCCGGGGAGCTGTTTTTT. Protein: CASSLPTWPGELFF. V and J are TRBV7-9 and TRBJ2-2, with D unresolved. This CDR3 has 14 residues. CDR1 and CDR2 from the germline V gene are SEHNR and FQNEAQ (reference sequence). Trimming shortened V by 2 bases and J by 6 bases, and 10 bases separated the two germline ends.

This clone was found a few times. This chain's CDR3 is CASSELGGGGNQPQHF. In DNA form, the CDR3 reads TGTGCCAGCAGTGAATTAGGGGGTGGCGGCAATCAGCCCCAGCATTTT. The gene calls are TRBV6-1 and TRBJ1-5; D might be TRBD1 (6 bases). V was pared by 2 bases and J by 2 bases, with 13 bases between. The CDR3 is made up of 16 amino acids. The V gene's germline CDR1 is MNHNS and CDR2 SASEGT.

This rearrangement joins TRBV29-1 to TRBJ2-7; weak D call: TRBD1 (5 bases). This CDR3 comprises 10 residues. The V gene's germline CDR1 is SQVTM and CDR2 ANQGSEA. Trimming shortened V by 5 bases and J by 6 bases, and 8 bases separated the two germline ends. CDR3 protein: CSVFRGEQYF. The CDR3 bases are TGCAGCGTTTTTAGGGGCGAGCAGTACTTC.

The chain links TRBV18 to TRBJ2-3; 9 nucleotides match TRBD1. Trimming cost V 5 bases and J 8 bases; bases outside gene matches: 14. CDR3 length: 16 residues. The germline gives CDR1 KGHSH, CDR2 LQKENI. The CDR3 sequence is CASSALTGGLTPTQYF. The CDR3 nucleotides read TGTGCCAGCTCAGCGCTTACAGGGGGCCTTACCCCTACGCAGTATTTT.

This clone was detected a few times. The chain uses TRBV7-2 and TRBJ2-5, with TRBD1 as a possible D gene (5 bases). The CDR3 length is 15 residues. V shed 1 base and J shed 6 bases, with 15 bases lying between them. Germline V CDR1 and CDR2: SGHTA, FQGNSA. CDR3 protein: CASSLGPGIVQTQYF. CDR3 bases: TGTGCCAGCAGCTTAGGGCCAGGGATAGTGCAGACCCAGTACTTC.

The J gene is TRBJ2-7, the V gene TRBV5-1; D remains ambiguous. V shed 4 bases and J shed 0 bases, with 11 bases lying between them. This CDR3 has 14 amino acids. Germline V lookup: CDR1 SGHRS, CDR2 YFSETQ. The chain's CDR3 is CASSPAGGSYEQYF. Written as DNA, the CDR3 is TGCGCCAGCAGCCCCGCCGGCGGCTCCTACGAGCAGTACTTC.

The CDR3 region has the DNA TGTGCCAGCAGCCCTCGAACTCGTGGCTACACCTTC. The encoded protein is CASSPRTRGYTF. V usage is TRBV13 and J usage is TRBJ1-2; D gene unclear. V dropped 5 bases and J dropped 7 bases, with 11 bases sitting between them. This CDR3 contains 12 residues. Germline CDR1 reads PRHDT; CDR2 reads FYEKMQ (reference sequence).

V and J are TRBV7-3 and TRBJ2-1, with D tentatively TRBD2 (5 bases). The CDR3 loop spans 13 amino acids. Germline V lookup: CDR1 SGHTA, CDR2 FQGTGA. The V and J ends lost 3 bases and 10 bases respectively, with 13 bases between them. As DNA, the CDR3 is TGTGCCAGCAGCTTGGACGGACTCGGGGAGCAGTTCTTC. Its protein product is CASSLDGLGEQFF.

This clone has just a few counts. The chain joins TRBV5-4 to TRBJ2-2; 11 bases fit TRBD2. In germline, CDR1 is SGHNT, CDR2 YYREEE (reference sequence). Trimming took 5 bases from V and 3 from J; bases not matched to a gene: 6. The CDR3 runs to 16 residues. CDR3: CASRITSGGDTGELFF. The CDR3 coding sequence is TGTGCCAGCAGGATAACTAGCGGGGGTGACACCGGGGAGCTGTTTTTT.

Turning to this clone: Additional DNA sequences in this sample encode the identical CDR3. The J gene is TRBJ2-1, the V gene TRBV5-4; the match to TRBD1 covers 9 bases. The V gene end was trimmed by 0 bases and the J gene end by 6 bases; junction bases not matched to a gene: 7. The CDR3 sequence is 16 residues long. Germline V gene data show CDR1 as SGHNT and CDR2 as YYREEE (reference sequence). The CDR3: CASSLAGGQGGNEQFF. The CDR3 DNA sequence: TGTGCCAGCAGCTTGGCAGGGGGACAGGGTGGCAATGAGCAGTTCTTC.

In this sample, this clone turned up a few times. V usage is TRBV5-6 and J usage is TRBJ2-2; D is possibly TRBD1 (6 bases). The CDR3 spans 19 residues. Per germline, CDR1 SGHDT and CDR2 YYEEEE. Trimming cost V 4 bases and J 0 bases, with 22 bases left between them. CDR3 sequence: CASSPLSVGARSNTGELFF. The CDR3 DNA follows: TGTGCCAGCAGCCCCTTGAGCGTGGGGGCCCGTTCGAACACCGGGGAGCTGTTTTTT.

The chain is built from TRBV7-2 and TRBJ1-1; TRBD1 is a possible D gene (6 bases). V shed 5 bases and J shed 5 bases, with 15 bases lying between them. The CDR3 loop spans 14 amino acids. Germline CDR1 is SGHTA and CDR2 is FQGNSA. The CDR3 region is CASSPLDRVTEAFF. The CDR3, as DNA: TGTGCCAGCAGCCCCTTGGACAGAGTGACTGAAGCTTTCTTT.

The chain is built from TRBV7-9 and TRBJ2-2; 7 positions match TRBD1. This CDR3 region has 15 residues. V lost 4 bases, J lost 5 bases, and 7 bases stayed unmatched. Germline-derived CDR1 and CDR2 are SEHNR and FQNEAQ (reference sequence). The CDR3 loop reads CASSWMGQRTGELFF. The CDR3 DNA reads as TGTGCCAGCAGCTGGATGGGACAGAGGACCGGGGAGCTGTTTTTT.

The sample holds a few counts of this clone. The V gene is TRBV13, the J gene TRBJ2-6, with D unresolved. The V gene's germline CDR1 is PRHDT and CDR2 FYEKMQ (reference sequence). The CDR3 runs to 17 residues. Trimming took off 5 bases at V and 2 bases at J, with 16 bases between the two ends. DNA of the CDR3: TGTGCCAGCAGCCCCTGGGCCCCACCGGCTGGGGCCAACGTCCTGACTTTC. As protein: CASSPWAPPAGANVLTF.

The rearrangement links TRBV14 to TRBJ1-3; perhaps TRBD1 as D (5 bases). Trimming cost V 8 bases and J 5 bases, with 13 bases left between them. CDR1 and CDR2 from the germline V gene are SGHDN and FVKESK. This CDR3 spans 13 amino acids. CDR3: CASQLGARNTIYF. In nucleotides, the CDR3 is TGTGCCAGCCAGCTTGGGGCAAGAAACACCATATATTTT.

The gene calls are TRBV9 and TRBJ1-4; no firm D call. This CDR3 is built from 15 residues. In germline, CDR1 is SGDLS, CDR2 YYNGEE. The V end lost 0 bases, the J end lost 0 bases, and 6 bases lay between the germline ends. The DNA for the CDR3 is TGTGCCAGCAGCGTAGGGCAGGCAACTAATGAAAAACTGTTTTTT. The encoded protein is CASSVGQATNEKLFF.

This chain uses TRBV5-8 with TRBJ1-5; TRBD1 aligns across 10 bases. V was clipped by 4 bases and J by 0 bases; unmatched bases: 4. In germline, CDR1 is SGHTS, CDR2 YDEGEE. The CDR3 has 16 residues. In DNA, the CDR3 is TGTGCCAGCAGCCTACGGGACAGGGGTAGCAATCAGCCCCAGCATTTT. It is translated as CASSLRDRGSNQPQHF.

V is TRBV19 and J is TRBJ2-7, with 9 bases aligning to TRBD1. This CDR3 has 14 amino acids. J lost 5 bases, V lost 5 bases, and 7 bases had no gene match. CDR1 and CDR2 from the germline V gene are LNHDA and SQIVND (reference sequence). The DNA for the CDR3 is TGTGCCAGTAGTTCCCGGGACAGGGTCGACGAGCAGTACTTC. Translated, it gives CASSSRDRVDEQYF. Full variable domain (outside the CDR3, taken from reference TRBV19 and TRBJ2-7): DGGITQSPKYLFRKEGQNVTLSCEQNLNHDAMYWYRQDPGQGLRLIYYSQIVNDFQKGDIAEGYSVSREKKESFPLTVTSAQKNPTAFYLCASSSRDRVDEQYFGPGTRLTVT.

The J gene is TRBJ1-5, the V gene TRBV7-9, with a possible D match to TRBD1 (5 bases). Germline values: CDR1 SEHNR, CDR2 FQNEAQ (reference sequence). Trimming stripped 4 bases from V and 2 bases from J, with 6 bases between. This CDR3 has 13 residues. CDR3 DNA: TGTGCCAGCAGCTCGACAGGCAATCAGCCCCAGCATTTT. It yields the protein CASSSTGNQPQHF.

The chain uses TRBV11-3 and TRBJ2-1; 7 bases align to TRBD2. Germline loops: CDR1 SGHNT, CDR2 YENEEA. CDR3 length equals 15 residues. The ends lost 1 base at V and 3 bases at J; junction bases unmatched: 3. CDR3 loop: CASSLGRGNYNEQFF. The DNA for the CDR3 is TGTGCCAGCAGCTTAGGGCGGGGGAACTACAATGAGCAGTTCTTC.

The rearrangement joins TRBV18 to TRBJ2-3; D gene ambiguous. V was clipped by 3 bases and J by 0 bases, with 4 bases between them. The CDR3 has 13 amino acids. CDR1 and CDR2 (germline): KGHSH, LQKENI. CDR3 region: CASSPPSTDTQYF. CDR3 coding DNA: TGTGCCAGCTCACCCCCAAGCACAGATACGCAGTATTTT.

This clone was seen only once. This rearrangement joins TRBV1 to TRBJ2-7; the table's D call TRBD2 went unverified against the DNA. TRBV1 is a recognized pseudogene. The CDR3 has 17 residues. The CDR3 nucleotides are TGCACCAGCAGCCAAGATTTGCCAGCGAGGGTGGCGGGCGAGCAGTACTTC. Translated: CTSSQDLPARVAGEQYF.

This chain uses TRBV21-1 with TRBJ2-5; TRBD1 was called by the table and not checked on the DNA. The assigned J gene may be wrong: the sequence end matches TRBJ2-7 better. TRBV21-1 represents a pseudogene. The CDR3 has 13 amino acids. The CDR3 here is CASSKTVSYEQYF. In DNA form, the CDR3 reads TGTGCCAGCAGCAAAACAGTTTCCTACGAGCAGTACTTC.

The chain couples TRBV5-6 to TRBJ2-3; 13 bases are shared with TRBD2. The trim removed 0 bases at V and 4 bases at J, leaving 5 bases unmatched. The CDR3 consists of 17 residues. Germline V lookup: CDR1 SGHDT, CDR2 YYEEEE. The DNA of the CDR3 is TGTGCCAGCAGCTTGGGTGGACTAGCGGGAGCTCCAGATACGCAGTATTTT. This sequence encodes CASSLGGLAGAPDTQYF.

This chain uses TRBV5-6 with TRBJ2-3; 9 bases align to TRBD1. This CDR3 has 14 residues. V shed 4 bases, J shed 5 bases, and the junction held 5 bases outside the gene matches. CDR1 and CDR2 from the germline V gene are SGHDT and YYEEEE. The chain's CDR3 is CASSEGQGGDTQYF. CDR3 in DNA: TGTGCCAGCAGCGAGGGACAGGGTGGAGATACGCAGTATTTT.

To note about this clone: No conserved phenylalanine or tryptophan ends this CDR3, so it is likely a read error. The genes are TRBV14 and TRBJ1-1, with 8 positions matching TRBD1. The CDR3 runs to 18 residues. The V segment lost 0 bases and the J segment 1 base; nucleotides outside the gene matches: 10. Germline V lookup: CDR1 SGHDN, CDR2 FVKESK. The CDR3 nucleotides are TGTGCCAGCAGCCAAGAAAGGTACGGACAGGGCTCGAACACTGAAGCTTTCCTT. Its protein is CASSQERYGQGSNTEAFL.